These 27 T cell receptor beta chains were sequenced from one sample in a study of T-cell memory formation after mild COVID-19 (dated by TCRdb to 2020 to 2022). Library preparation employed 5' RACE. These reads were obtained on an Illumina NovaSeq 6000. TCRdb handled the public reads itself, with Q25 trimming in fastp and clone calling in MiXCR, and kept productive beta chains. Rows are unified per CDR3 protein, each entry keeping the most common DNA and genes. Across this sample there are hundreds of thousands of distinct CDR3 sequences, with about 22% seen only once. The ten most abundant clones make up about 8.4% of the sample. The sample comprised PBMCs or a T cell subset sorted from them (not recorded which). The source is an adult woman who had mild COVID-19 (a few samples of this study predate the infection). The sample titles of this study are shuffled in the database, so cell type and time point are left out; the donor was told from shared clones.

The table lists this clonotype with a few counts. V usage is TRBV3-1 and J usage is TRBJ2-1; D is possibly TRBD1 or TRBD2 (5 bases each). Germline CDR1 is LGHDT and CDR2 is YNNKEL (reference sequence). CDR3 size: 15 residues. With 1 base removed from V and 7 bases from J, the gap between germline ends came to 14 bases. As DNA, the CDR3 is TGTGCCAGCAGCCAAGCCGTGGCAGGGAGAAATGAGCAGTTCTTC. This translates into CASSQAVAGRNEQFF.

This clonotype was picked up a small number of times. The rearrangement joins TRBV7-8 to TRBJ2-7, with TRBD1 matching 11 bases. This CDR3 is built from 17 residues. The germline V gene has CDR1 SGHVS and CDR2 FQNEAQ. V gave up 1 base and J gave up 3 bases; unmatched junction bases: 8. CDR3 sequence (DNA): TGTGCCAGCAGCTTAGTCGGACAGGGGGCGAAAGTCTACGAGCAGTACTTC. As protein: CASSLVGQGAKVYEQYF. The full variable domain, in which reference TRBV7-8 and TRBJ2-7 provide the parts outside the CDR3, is GAGVSQSPRYKVAKRGQDVALRCDPISGHVSLFWYQQALGQGPEFLTYFQNEAQLDKSGLPSDRFFAERPEGSVSTLKIQRTQQEDSAVYLCASSLVGQGAKVYEQYFGPGTRLTVT.

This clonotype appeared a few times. CDR3 nucleotide sequence: TGTGCCACCCGAGGAATTAAAGAGACCCAGTACTTC. Translated: CATRGIKETQYF. The chain carries TRBV15 and TRBJ2-5, with no clear D. This CDR3 contains 12 residues. Per germline, CDR1 LNHNV and CDR2 YYDKDF (reference sequence). V was trimmed by 8 bases and J by 3 bases, leaving 10 bases between them.

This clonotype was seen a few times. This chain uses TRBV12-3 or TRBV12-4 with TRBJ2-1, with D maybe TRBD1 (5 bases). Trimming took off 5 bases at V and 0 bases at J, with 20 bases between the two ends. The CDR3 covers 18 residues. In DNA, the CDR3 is TGTGCCAGCAGTCCCGACCCTGGACACTCAAGCTCCTACAATGAGCAGTTCTTC. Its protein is CASSPDPGHSSSYNEQFF.

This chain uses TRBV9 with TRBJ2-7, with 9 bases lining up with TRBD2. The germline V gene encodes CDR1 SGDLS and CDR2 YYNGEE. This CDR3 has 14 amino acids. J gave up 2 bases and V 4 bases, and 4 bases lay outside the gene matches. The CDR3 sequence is CASSQTSGPYEQYF. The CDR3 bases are TGTGCCAGCAGCCAGACTAGCGGACCCTACGAGCAGTACTTC.

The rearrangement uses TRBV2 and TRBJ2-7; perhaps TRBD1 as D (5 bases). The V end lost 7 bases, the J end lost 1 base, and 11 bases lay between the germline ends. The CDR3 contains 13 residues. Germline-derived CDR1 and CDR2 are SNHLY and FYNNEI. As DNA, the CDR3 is TGTGCCAGCATATATGACAGTTCCTACGAGCAGTACTTC. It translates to CASIYDSSYEQYF.

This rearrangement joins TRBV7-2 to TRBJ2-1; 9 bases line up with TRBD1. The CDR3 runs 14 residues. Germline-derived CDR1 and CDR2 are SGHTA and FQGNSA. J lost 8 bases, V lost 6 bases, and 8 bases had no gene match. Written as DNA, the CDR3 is TGTGCCAGCAGATTGACAGGGGGAGGGGATGAGCAGTTCTTC. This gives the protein CASRLTGGGDEQFF.

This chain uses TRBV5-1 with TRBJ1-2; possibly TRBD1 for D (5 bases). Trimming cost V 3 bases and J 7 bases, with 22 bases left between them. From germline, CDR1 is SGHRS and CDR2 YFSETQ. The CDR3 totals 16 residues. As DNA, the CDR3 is TGCGCCAGCAGCTCGCCAGGGTCTCGGGGAGGTCGTGGCTACACCTTC. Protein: CASSSPGSRGGRGYTF.

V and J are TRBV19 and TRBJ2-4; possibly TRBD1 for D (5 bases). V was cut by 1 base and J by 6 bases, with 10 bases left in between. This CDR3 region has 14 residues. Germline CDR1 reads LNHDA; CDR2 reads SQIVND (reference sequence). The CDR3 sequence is CASSIGDSLNIQYF. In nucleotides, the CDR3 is TGTGCCAGTAGTATAGGTGACAGCTTAAACATTCAGTACTTC.

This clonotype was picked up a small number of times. The CDR3 DNA reads as TGCAGCGTTGACGTTAGCGGGAATGAGCAGTTCTTC. This gives the protein CSVDVSGNEQFF. This chain links TRBV29-1 with TRBJ2-1, with TRBD2 identical over 7 bases. The J segment lost 7 bases and the V segment lost 3 bases, leaving 3 bases of the junction unmatched. In germline, CDR1 is SQVTM, CDR2 ANQGSEA. The CDR3 length is 12 residues.

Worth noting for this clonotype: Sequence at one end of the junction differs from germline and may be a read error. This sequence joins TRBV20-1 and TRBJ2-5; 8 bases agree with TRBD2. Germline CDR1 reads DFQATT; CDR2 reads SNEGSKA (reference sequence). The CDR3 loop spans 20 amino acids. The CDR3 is CSARDSRLATRRDSQETQYF. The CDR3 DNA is TGCAGCGCTAGAGACTCCCGACTAGCGACCCGGCGGGACTCACAAGAGACCCAGTACTTC.

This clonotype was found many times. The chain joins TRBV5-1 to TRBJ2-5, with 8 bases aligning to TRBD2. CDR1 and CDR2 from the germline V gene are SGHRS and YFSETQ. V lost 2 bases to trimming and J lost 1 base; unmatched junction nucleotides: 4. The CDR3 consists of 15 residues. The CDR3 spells CASSLLSGGQETQYF. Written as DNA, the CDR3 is TGCGCCAGCAGCTTATTGAGCGGGGGCCAAGAGACCCAGTACTTC.

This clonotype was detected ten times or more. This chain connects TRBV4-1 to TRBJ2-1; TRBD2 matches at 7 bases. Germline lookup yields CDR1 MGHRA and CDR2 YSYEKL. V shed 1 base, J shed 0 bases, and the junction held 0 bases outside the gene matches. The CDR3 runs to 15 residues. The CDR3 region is CASSQAGGSYNEQFF. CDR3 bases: TGCGCCAGCAGCCAAGCGGGGGGCTCCTACAATGAGCAGTTCTTC.

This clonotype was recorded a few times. The CDR3 loop is CASSYDRGTEAFF. In DNA, the CDR3 is TGTGCCAGCAGCTATGACCGGGGCACTGAAGCTTTCTTT. The chain recombines TRBV5-6 with TRBJ1-1; D remains unclear. Germline assignment: CDR1 SGHDT and CDR2 YYEEEE. The V gene lost 3 bases and the J gene lost 4 bases, with 10 bases spanning the gap. This CDR3 is 13 amino acids long.

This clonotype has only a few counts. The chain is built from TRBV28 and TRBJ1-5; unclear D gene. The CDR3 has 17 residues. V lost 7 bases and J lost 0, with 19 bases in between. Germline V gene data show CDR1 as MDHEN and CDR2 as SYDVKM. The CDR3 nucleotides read TGTGCCAGCACGAACTCCGGGTACTCGGGTAGCAATCAGCCCCAGCATTTT. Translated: CASTNSGYSGSNQPQHF.

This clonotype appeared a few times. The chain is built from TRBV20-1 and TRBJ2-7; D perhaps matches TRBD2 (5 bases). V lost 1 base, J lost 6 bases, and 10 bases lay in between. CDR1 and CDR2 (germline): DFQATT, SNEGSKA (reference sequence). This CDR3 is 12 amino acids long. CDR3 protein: CSARALVAEQYF. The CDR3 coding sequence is TGCAGTGCTAGAGCACTAGTTGCCGAGCAGTACTTC.

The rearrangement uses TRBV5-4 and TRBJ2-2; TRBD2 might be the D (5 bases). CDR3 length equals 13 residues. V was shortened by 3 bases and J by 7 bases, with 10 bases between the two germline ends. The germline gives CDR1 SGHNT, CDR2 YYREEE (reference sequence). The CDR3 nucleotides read TGTGCCAGCAGCTCTGAGGGTATCGGGGAGCTGTTTTTT. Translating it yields CASSSEGIGELFF.

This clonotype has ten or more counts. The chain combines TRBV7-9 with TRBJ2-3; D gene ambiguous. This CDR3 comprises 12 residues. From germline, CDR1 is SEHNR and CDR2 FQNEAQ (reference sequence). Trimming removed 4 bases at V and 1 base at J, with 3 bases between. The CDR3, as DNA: TGTGCCAGCAGCTGGGGCACAGATACGCAGTATTTT. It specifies CASSWGTDTQYF.

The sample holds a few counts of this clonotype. In DNA form, the CDR3 reads TGTGCCAGCAGCTTAGCGGTCCTAGCGGGAGCTGAGCAGTTCTTC. Protein product: CASSLAVLAGAEQFF. The rearrangement joins TRBV7-9 to TRBJ2-1; TRBD2 matches at 10 bases. CDR1 SEHNR and CDR2 FQNEAQ come from the germline V gene (reference sequence). V dropped 0 bases and J dropped 9; count of bases not matched to a gene: 5. The CDR3 contains 15 residues.

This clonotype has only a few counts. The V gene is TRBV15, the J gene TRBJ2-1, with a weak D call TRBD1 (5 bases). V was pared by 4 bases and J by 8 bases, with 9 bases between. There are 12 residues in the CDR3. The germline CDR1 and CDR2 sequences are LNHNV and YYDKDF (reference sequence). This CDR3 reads CATSTLGDEQFF. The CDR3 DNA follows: TGTGCCACCAGCACGTTAGGGGATGAGCAGTTCTTC.

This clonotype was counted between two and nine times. The CDR3: CASSSHTGANYNEQFF. The CDR3 DNA reads as TGTGCCAGCAGCTCGCACACAGGGGCCAACTACAATGAGCAGTTCTTC. This chain connects TRBV7-9 to TRBJ2-1; 7 bases align to TRBD1. Germline loops: CDR1 SEHNR, CDR2 FQNEAQ (reference sequence). The CDR3 is 16 residues long. Trimming cost V 4 bases and J 3 bases; bases outside gene matches: 9. Full variable domain (missing parts from reference TRBV7-9 and TRBJ2-1): DTGVSQNPRHKITKRGQNVTFRCDPISEHNRLYWYRQTLGQGPEFLTYFQNEAQLEKSRLLSDRFSAERPKGSFSTLEIQRTEQGDSAMYLCASSSHTGANYNEQFFGPGTRLTVL.

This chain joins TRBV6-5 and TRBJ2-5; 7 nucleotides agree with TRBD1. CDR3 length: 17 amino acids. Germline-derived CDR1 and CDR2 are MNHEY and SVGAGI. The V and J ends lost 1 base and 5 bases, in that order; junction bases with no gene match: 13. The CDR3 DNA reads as TGTGCCAGCAGTTACTATTCCAACAGGGGATCACGGGAGACCCAGTACTTC. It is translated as CASSYYSNRGSRETQYF.

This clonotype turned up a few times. The CDR3 loop reads CASSYPGRVALTEAFF. The CDR3 DNA follows: TGTGCCAGCAGTTACCCAGGCAGGGTAGCCCTCACTGAAGCTTTCTTT. This chain connects TRBV6-5 to TRBJ1-1, with TRBD1 as a possible D gene (5 bases). This CDR3 comprises 16 residues. Trimming pared 2 bases from V and 4 bases from J, leaving 17 bases between. Looked up from germline, CDR1 is MNHEY and CDR2 is SVGAGI.

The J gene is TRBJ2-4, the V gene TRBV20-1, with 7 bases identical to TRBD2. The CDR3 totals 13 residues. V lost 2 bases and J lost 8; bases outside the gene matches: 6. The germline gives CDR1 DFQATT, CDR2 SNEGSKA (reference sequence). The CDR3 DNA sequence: TGCAGTGCTAGATCGGGGAGGGAAGACATTCAGTACTTC. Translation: CSARSGREDIQYF.

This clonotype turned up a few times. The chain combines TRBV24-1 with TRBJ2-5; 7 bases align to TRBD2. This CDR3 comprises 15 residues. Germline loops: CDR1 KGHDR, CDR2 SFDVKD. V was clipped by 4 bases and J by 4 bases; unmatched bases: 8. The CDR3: CATSDFSTGGETQYF. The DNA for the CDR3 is TGTGCCACCAGTGACTTTTCCACGGGGGGAGAGACCCAGTACTTC.

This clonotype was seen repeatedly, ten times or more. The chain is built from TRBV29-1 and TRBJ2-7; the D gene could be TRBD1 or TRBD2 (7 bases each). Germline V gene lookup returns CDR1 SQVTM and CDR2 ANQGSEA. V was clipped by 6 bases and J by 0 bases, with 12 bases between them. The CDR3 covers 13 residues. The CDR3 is CSVGRGLSYEQYF. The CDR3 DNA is TGCAGCGTAGGGAGGGGGCTCTCCTACGAGCAGTACTTC.

CDR3 residues: CATSEAGKSYEQYF. CDR3 coding DNA: TGTGCCACCAGTGAGGCAGGGAAAAGCTACGAGCAGTACTTC. The J gene is TRBJ2-7, the V gene TRBV24-1; perhaps TRBD1 as D (5 bases). Trimming left V 4 bases short and J 3 bases short, with 12 bases between. The V gene's germline CDR1 is KGHDR and CDR2 SFDVKD. The CDR3 loop spans 14 amino acids.